The 6 T cell receptor beta chains given below trace back to one sample, sequenced in a study of shared clonotypes between healthy human individuals. Naive-designated CD8 cells lacked CD45RO, were positively enriched for CCR7, and omitted terminally differentiated effector memory CD45RA+ cells. TCRdb's table, derived via immunoSEQ multiplex PCR, lists solely in-frame clones and lacks some. The sample contains 550,000 to 600,000 clones, 95% to 98% of which appear only once. The material sequenced was naive CD8+ T cells sorted from blood. These receptors were obtained from a man under 40 in good health.

The rearrangement links TRBV28 to TRBJ2-7; D is unresolved. The CDR3 covers 15 residues. Trimming cost V 1 base and J 0 bases, with 10 bases left between them. CDR1 and CDR2 (germline): MDHEN, SYDVKM. This CDR3 is CASSLLVGRSYEQYF. The CDR3 bases are TGTGCCAGCAGTTTATTAGTCGGCCGCTCCTACGAGCAGTACTTC.

The chain recombines TRBV27 with TRBJ2-7, with 8 bases aligning to TRBD1. The CDR3 is 15 residues long. Germline-derived CDR1 and CDR2 are MNHEY and SMNVEV (reference sequence). V shed 6 bases and J 0 bases; nucleotides not matched to a gene: 7. The CDR3 DNA follows: TGTGCCAGCAGAGGACAGGGCGGTCTCTCCTACGAGCAGTACTTC. As protein: CASRGQGGLSYEQYF.

The chain joins TRBV7-8 to TRBJ2-7, with D tentatively TRBD1 or TRBD2 (5 bases each). Trimming cost V 0 bases and J 2 bases, with 8 bases left between them. This CDR3 is built from 14 residues. Germline-derived CDR1 and CDR2 are SGHVS and FQNEAQ. The CDR3 bases are TGTGCCAGCAGCTTAGCGGGGGAACCCTACGAGCAGTACTTC. Its translation: CASSLAGEPYEQYF.

The chain combines TRBV7-2 with TRBJ1-1; tentative D call: TRBD1 (6 bases). This CDR3 has 16 amino acids. Trimming pared 1 base from V and 1 base from J, leaving 13 bases between. CDR1 and CDR2 from the germline V gene are SGHTA and FQGNSA. The CDR3 nucleotides read TGTGCCAGCAGCTTAGAGCGCGCAGGGGAGAACACTGAAGCTTTCTTT. This codes for CASSLERAGENTEAFF.

J is TRBJ2-3 and V is TRBV27; 7 bases line up with TRBD2. J gave up 1 base and V 3 bases, and 16 bases lay outside the gene matches. The CDR3 consists of 19 residues. Germline V lookup: CDR1 MNHEY, CDR2 SMNVEV (reference sequence). The CDR3: CASSLSTQWLAEGTDTQYF. CDR3 nucleotide sequence: TGTGCCAGCAGTTTGTCCACCCAATGGCTAGCGGAAGGCACAGATACGCAGTATTTT.

The V and J genes are TRBV11-2 and TRBJ2-7; 7 nucleotides match TRBD1. CDR1 SGHAT and CDR2 FQNNGV come from the germline V gene. V trimming: 5 bases; J trimming: 0 bases; junction bases outside the gene matches: 4. The CDR3 spans 14 residues. The CDR3 reads CASSLSGGSYEQYF. For the CDR3, the DNA is TGTGCCAGCAGCCTATCAGGGGGCTCCTACGAGCAGTACTTC.